These T cell receptor beta chains were read from a single sample in a study of shared clonotypes between healthy human individuals. Libraries were prepared by immunoSEQ multiplex PCR; TCRdb keeps only in-frame clonotypes and omits some of them. The data contain approximately 500,000 clones, 60% to 85% of them singletons. The source material was PBMCs. The receptors originated from a woman between 40 and 55 years old in good health. Some clones in this sample may be carry-over from other donors' samples. Each CDR3 is given with its conserved first and last residue.

cdr3_aa	v_call	j_call
CASSLGGADTQYF	TRBV5-5	TRBJ2-3
CASSLAANEKLFF	TRBV5-4	TRBJ1-4
CASSPGLSRETQYF	TRBV7-2	TRBJ2-5
CASSGMPANEQFF	TRBV6-1	TRBJ2-1
CASTPGGSGRTEAFF	TRBV28	TRBJ1-1
CASSLWGSAGNTIYF	TRBV5-5	TRBJ1-3
CASSFGGLGEQYF	TRBV5-4	TRBJ2-7
CASRMGGSGNTIYF	TRBV2	TRBJ1-3
CASSLTSEVTEAFF	TRBV5-1	TRBJ1-1
CASSEGFYSYEQYF	TRBV2	TRBJ2-7
CASSLVGGRLYEQYF	TRBV7-2	TRBJ2-7
CASSSSVSYEQYF	TRBV19	TRBJ2-7
CASSPYNEQFF	TRBV6-5	TRBJ2-1
CASSPRQSEGYTF	TRBV5-4	TRBJ1-2
CAWRDGPFTGELFF	TRBV30	TRBJ2-2
CASSQGLAGGLNEQFF	TRBV4-2	TRBJ2-1
CAWKAPSTDTQYF	TRBV30	TRBJ2-3
CASKRGGTGQDEKLFF	TRBV10-2	TRBJ1-4
CASSLGGPSTDTQYF	TRBV5-1	TRBJ2-3